The rows below give T cell receptor beta chains drawn from one sample of a study of a mutant IDH1 vaccine in newly diagnosed glioma. The table came from immunoSEQ multiplex PCR; TCRdb's copy has only in-frame clones and leaves some out. Of 90,000 to 95,000 clones in the sample, roughly 85% were seen once. The sequences come from PBMCs, collected from a glioma patient treated with radiotherapy, temozolomide or both. The receptor set was obtained from a woman aged 45-65 years with glioma. Each CDR3 is given with its conserved first and last residue. Fields, in order: V gene, clone size, J gene, D gene, CDR3 protein, CDR3 DNA. A D gene is named only where the DNA matches it firmly. The size entry is marked missing in some rows and otherwise reads once, few, many or a size class.

TRBV5-1	.	TRBJ1-1	.	CASSEPQNTEAFF	TGCGCCAGCAGCGAGCCACAGAACACTGAAGCTTTCTTT
TRBV30	.	TRBJ2-5	.	CAWSSGLQETQYF	TGTGCCTGGAGTTCGGGGCTTCAAGAGACCCAGTACTTC
TRBV19	once	TRBJ1-2	.	CASSAQGANYGYTF	TGTGCCAGTAGTGCGCAGGGAGCTAACTATGGCTACACCTTC
TRBV15	.	TRBJ1-4	TRBD1	CATSRVSGGGEKLFF	TGTGCCACCAGCAGAGTGTCAGGGGGCGGTGAAAAACTGTTTTTT
TRBV5-1	.	TRBJ1-3	.	CASSLETASGNTIYF	TGCGCCAGCAGCCTCGAGACTGCTTCTGGAAACACCATATATTTT
TRBV18	.	TRBJ1-1	.	CASSPTGGGTEAFF	TGTGCCAGCTCACCTACCGGGGGAGGCACTGAAGCTTTCTTT
TRBV19	few	TRBJ2-7	.	CASSIGTGSYEQYF	TGTGCCAGTAGTATAGGAACAGGGAGCTACGAGCAGTACTTC
TRBV21-1	.	TRBJ1-1	.	CASSTSRDSGYWNIMNTEAFF	TGTGCCAGCAGCACCAGCCGGGACAGCGGTTATTGGAACATTATGAACACTGAAGCTTTCTTT
TRBV11-3	.	TRBJ1-2	.	CASSLDTYGYTF	TGTGCCAGCAGCTTAGACACCTATGGCTACACCTTC
TRBV5-1	.	TRBJ2-1	.	CASSPTGYEQFF	TGCGCCAGCAGCCCAACAGGGTATGAGCAGTTCTTC
TRBV5-1	.	TRBJ1-2	.	CASSLETAFYGYTF	TGCGCCAGCAGCTTGGAGACAGCATTCTATGGCTACACCTTC
TRBV9	.	TRBJ2-2	.	CASSVTGTGELFF	TGTGCCAGCAGCGTAACGGGCACCGGGGAGCTGTTTTTT
TRBV6-6	.	TRBJ1-3	.	CASRAGSSGNTIYF	TGTGCCAGCAGGGCAGGGTCCTCAGGAAACACCATATATTTT
TRBV5-1	.	TRBJ2-2	.	CASSPPQGSNTGELFF	TGCGCCAGCAGCCCACCACAGGGATCGAACACCGGGGAGCTGTTTTTT
TRBV4-1	.	TRBJ1-1	.	CASRLQPNTEAFF	TGCGCCAGCAGATTACAGCCGAACACTGAAGCTTTCTTT
TRBV4-3	.	TRBJ2-3	TRBD2	CASSQGSGGRGDTQYF	TGCGCCAGCAGCCAGGGTAGCGGGGGCCGAGGAGATACGCAGTATTTT
TRBV29-1	.	TRBJ2-5	TRBD1	CSVERTGSGETQYF	TGCAGCGTTGAAAGGACAGGTTCGGGAGAGACCCAGTACTTC
TRBV25-1	.	TRBJ1-4	TRBD1	CASSVGTGTSEKLFF	TGTGCCAGCAGTGTGGGGACAGGGACATCGGAAAAACTGTTTTTT
TRBV7-8	few	TRBJ1-5	TRBD1	CASSLGGQVNQPQHF	TGTGCCAGCAGCTTAGGGGGACAGGTAAATCAGCCCCAGCATTTT
TRBV6-1	.	TRBJ1-3	.	CASRKGYGAGNTIYF	TGTGCCAGCAGGAAAGGGTATGGGGCTGGAAACACCATATATTTT
TRBV28	.	TRBJ1-2	.	CASSSTTLGGYTF	TGTGCCAGCAGCTCTACAACCCTGGGGGGCTACACCTTC
TRBV5-1	.	TRBJ2-1	.	CASSLAGSNEQFF	TGCGCCAGCAGCTTGGCCGGGTCTAATGAGCAGTTCTTC
TRBV5-1	.	TRBJ2-5	TRBD2	CASSLGGSGEIQETQYF	TGCGCCAGCAGCTTGGGCGGCAGCGGGGAAATTCAAGAGACCCAGTACTTC
TRBV4-2	.	TRBJ1-2	.	CASSQDYSYGYTF	TGTGCCAGCAGCCAAGATTACAGCTATGGCTACACCTTC
TRBV19	.	TRBJ2-7	.	CASRSGGNPSSYEQYF	TGTGCCAGTAGGAGTGGAGGGAACCCCAGCTCCTACGAGCAGTACTTC
TRBV6-1	.	TRBJ2-5	TRBD2	CASSELAGGPETQYF	TGTGCCAGCAGTGAACTAGCGGGGGGGCCAGAGACCCAGTACTTC
TRBV30	.	TRBJ1-5	.	CAWSRSGTGQPQHF	TGTGCCTGGAGCCGGTCAGGGACGGGCCAGCCCCAGCATTTT
TRBV9	.	TRBJ1-6	.	CASSRDTISPGSPLHF	TGTGCCAGCAGCCGGGACACCATCAGCCCGGGGTCACCCCTCCACTTT
TRBV19	.	TRBJ1-5	TRBD1	CASSIDLSGGSQPQHF	TGTGCCAGTAGTATAGATCTCTCAGGGGGCAGTCAGCCCCAGCATTTT
TRBV30	.	TRBJ2-7	TRBD2	CAWSRSRTSGGTSYEQYF	TGTGCCTGGAGTCGATCCCGGACTAGCGGGGGGACCTCCTACGAGCAGTACTTC
TRBV9	.	TRBJ2-7	.	CASSAPSGSGTSYREQYF	TGTGCCAGCAGCGCCCCCTCGGGCTCAGGGACTTCCTATCGCGAGCAGTACTTC
TRBV18	.	TRBJ1-4	.	CASSRGEKLFF	TGTGCCAGCTCCCGTGGGGAAAAACTGTTTTTT
TRBV5-6	.	TRBJ2-5	.	CASSLVGPGETQYF	TGTGCCAGCAGCTTGGTGGGGCCGGGGGAGACCCAGTACTTC
TRBV5-4	.	TRBJ2-7	.	CASSLSGVYEQYF	TGTGCCAGCAGCTTATCAGGGGTCTACGAGCAGTACTTC
TRBV29-1	.	TRBJ2-7	TRBD2	CSVVAPGGQIDEQYF	TGCAGCGTTGTGGCACCGGGGGGGCAGATCGACGAGCAGTACTTC
TRBV5-6	.	TRBJ2-5	TRBD2	CASTRGGGYQETQYF	TGTGCCAGCACACGCGGGGGGGGGTACCAAGAGACCCAGTACTTC
TRBV6-1	few	TRBJ1-1	.	CASSTGPYAAFF	TGTGCCAGCAGTACCGGGCCATACGCGGCTTTCTTT
TRBV14	.	TRBJ1-6	TRBD1	CASSHNPGQGLFTLHF	TGTGCCAGCAGCCATAACCCGGGACAGGGACTGTTCACCCTCCACTTT
TRBV23-1	few	TRBJ1-1	.	CASSLPRRNTEAFF	TGCGCCAGCAGTCTCCCACGGAGGAACACTGAAGCTTTCTTT
TRBV27	.	TRBJ1-5	TRBD1	CASSFHKFPSDRVGNQPQHF	TGTGCCAGCAGTTTCCACAAATTCCCCTCGGACAGGGTAGGCAATCAGCCCCAGCATTTT
TRBV29-1	.	TRBJ1-2	.	CSVEQGSYGYTF	TGCAGCGTTGAACAAGGCAGCTATGGCTACACCTTC
TRBV5-1	.	TRBJ2-2	.	CASSFTGELFF	TGCGCCAGCAGCTTCACCGGGGAGCTGTTTTTT
TRBV18	few	TRBJ1-5	.	CASSPRRQEDQPQHF	TGTGCCAGCTCACCCCGCCGACAGGAGGATCAGCCCCAGCATTTT
TRBV10-3	.	TRBJ1-1	.	CAISESGGKFPEAFF	TGTGCCATCAGTGAGTCAGGGGGGAAGTTCCCTGAAGCTTTCTTT
TRBV4-2	.	TRBJ1-1	.	CASSQDRGRERTFF	TGTGCCAGCAGCCAAGATAGGGGCAGGGAGCGAACTTTCTTT
TRBV6-5	.	TRBJ1-1	TRBD1	CASGTGAFF	TGTGCCTCCGGGACAGGAGCTTTCTTT
TRBV6-4	once	TRBJ2-2	TRBD1	CASSPGQGKLFF	TGTGCCAGCAGTCCGGGACAGGGGAAGCTGTTTTTT
TRBV12-5	.	TRBJ1-4	TRBD1	CASGGGQPNENLFF	TGTGCTAGTGGGGGGGGACAGCCAAATGAAAACCTGTTTTTT
TRBV2	.	TRBJ1-5	.	CASSENMGGSQHF	TGTGCCAGCAGTGAAAATATGGGGGGCTCCCAGCATTTT
TRBV4-2	.	TRBJ1-1	.	CASSQGGNTEAFF	TGTGCCAGCAGCCAAGGGGGGAACACTGAAGCTTTCTTT
TRBV6-5	.	TRBJ1-1	.	CASSYSRQSPEAFF	TGTGCCAGCAGTTACTCACGGCAAAGCCCTGAAGCTTTCTTT
TRBV12-5	.	TRBJ2-1	TRBD1	CASALATGSYNEQFF	TGTGCTAGTGCCCTCGCGACAGGGTCCTACAATGAGCAGTTCTTC